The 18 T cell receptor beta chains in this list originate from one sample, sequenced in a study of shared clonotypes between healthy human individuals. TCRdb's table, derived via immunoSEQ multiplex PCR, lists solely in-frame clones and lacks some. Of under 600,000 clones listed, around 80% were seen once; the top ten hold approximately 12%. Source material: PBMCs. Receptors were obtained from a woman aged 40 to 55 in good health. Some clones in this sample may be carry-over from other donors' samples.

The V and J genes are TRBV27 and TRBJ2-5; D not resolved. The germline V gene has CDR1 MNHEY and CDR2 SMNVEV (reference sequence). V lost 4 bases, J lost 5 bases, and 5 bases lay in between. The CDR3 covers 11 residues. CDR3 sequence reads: CASSSFETQYF. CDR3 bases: TGTGCCAGCAGTTCTTTCGAGACCCAGTACTTC.

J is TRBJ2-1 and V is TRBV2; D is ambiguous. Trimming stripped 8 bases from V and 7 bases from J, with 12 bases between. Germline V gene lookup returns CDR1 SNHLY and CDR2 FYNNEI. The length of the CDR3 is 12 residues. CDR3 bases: TGTGCCAGCTCCTATTTCGTGAATGAGCAGTTCTTC. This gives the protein CASSYFVNEQFF. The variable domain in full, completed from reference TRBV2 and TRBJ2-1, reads EPEVTQTPSHQVTQMGQEVILRCVPISNHLYFYWYRQILGQKVEFLVSFYNNEISEKSEIFDDQFSVERPDGSNFTLKIRSTKLEDSAMYFCASSYFVNEQFFGPGTRLTVL.

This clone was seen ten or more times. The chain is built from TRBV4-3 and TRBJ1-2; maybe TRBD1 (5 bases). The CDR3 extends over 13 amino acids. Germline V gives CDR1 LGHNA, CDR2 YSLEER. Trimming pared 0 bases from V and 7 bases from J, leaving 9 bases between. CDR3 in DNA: TGCGCCAGCAGCCAAGATTGGGGGGTTGGCTACACCTTC. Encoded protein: CASSQDWGVGYTF.

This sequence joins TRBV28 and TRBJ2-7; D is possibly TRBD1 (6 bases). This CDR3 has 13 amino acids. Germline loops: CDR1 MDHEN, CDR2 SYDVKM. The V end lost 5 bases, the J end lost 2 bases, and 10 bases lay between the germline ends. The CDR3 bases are TGTGCCAGCAGTGCGACAGGCCCCTACGAGCAGTACTTC. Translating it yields CASSATGPYEQYF.

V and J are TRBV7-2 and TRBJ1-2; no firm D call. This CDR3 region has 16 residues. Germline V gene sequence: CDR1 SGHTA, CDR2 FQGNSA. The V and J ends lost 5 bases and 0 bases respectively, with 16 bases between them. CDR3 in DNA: TGTGCCAGCAGCCCCGGGCTACTCGCTTCTAACTATGGCTACACCTTC. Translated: CASSPGLLASNYGYTF.

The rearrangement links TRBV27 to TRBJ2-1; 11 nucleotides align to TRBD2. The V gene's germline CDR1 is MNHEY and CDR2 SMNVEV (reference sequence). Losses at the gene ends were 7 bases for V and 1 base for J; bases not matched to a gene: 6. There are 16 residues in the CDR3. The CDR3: CASTRLAGLSYNEQFF. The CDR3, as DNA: TGTGCCAGCACCAGACTAGCGGGGCTTTCCTACAATGAGCAGTTCTTC.

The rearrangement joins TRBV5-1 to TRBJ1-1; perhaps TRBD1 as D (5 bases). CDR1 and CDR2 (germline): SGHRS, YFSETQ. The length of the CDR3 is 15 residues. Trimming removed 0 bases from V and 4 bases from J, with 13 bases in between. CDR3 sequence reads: CASSLAIGVSTEAFF. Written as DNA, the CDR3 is TGCGCCAGCAGCTTGGCAATAGGGGTGAGCACTGAAGCTTTCTTT.

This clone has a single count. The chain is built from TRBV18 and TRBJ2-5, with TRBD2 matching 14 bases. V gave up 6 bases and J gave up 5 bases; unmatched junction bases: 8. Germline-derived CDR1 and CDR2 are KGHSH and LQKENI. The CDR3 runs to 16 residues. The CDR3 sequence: CASSETGTSGSETQYF. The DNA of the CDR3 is TGTGCCAGCTCCGAAACCGGGACTAGCGGGAGTGAGACCCAGTACTTC.

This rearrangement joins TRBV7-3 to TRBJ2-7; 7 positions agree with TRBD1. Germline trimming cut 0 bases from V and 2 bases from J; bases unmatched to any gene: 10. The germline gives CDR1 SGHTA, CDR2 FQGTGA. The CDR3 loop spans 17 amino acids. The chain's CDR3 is CASSLTSVGDSTYEQYF. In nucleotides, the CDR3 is TGTGCCAGCAGCTTAACTTCGGTGGGGGACAGTACCTACGAGCAGTACTTC.

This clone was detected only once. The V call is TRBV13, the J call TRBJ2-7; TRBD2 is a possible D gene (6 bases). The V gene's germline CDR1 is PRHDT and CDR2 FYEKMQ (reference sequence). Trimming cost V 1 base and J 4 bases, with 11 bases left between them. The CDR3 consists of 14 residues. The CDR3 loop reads CASSLAGVGYEQYF. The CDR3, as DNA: TGTGCCAGCAGCTTAGCGGGAGTCGGGTACGAGCAGTACTTC.

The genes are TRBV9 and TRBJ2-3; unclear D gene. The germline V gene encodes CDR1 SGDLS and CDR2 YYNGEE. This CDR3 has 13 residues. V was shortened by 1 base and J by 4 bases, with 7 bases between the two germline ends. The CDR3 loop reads CASSVRGPDTQYF. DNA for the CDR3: TGTGCCAGCAGCGTAAGAGGTCCAGATACGCAGTATTTT.

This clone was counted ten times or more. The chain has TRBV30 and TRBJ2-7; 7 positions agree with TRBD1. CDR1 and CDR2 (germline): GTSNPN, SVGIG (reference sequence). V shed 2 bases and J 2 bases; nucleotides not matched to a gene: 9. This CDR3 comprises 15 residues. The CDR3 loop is CAWSQPTGDPYEQYF. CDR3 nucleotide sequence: TGTGCCTGGAGTCAACCCACAGGGGACCCCTACGAGCAGTACTTC. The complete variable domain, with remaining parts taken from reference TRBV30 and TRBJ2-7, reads SQTIHQWPATLVQPVGSPLSLECTVEGTSNPNLYWYRQAAGRGLQLLFYSVGIGQISSEVPQNLSASRPQDRQFILSSKKLLLSDSGFYLCAWSQPTGDPYEQYFGPGTRLTVT.

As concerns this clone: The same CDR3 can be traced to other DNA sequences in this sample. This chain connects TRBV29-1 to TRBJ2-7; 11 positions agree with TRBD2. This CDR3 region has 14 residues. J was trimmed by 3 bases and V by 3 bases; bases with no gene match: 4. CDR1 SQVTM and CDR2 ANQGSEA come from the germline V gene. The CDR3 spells CSVDLGTSGYEQYF. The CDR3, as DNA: TGCAGCGTTGACCTCGGGACTAGCGGCTACGAGCAGTACTTC.

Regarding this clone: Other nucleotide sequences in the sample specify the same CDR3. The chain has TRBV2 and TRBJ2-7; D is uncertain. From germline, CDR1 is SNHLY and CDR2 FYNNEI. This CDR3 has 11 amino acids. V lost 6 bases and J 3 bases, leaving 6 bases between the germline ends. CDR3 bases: TGTGCCAGCAGCTATAGCTACGAGCAGTACTTC. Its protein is CASSYSYEQYF.

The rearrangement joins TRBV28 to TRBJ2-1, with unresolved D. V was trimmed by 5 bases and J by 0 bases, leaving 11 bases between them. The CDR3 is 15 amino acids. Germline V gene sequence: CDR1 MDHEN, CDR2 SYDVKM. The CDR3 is CASSVQASSYNEQFF. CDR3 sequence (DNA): TGTGCCAGCAGTGTGCAGGCGAGCTCCTACAATGAGCAGTTCTTC.

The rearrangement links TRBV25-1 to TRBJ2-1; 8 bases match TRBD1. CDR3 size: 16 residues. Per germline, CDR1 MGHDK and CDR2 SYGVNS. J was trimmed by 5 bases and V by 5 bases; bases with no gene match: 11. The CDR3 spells CASSPPRDRLHNEQFF. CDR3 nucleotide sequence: TGTGCCAGCAGTCCCCCCCGGGACAGGCTACACAATGAGCAGTTCTTC.

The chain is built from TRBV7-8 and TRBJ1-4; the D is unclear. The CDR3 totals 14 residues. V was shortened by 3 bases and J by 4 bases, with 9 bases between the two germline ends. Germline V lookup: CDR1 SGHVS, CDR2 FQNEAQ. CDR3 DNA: TGTGCCAGCAGCTTGGGCGTTTATAATGAAAAACTGTTTTTT. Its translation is CASSLGVYNEKLFF.

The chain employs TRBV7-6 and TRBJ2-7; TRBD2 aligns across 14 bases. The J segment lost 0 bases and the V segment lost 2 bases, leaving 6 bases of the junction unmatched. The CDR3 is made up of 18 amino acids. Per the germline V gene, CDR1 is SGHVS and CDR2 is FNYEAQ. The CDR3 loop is CASSLSGTSGGSSYEQYF. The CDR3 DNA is TGTGCCAGCAGCTTATCTGGGACTAGCGGGGGTAGCTCCTACGAGCAGTACTTC. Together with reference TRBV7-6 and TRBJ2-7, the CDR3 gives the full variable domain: GAGVSQSPRYKVTKRGQDVALRCDPISGHVSLYWYRQALGQGPEFLTYFNYEAQQDKSGLPNDRFSAERPEGSISTLTIQRTEQRDSAMYRCASSLSGTSGGSSYEQYFGPGTRLTVT.